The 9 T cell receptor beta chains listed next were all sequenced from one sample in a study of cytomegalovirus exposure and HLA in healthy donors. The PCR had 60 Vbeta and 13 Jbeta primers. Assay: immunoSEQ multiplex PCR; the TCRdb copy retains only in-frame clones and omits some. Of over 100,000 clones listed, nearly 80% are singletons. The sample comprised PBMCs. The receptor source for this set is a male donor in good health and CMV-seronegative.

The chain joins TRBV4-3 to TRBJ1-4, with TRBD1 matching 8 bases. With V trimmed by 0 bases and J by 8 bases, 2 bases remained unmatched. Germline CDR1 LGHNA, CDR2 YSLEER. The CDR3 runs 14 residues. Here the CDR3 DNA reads TGCGCCAGCAGCCAAGACTGGACAGGGGAAAAACTGTTTTTT. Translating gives CASSQDWTGEKLFF.

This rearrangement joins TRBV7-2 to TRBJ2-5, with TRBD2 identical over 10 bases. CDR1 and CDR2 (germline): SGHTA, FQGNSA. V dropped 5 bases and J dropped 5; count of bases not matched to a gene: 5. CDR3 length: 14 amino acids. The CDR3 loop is CASSQLAGVETQYF. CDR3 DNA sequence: TGTGCCAGCAGCCAGCTAGCGGGGGTTGAGACCCAGTACTTC.

The CDR3 is CASSLLTSGASDTQYF. CDR3 nucleotide sequence: TGTGCCAGCAGCCTACTGACTAGCGGGGCGTCAGATACGCAGTATTTT. The rearrangement links TRBV4-2 to TRBJ2-3; 11 positions agree with TRBD2. This CDR3 contains 16 residues. The germline CDR1 and CDR2 sequences are LGHNA and YNFKEQ. After removal of 4 bases from V and 4 bases from J, the junction contained 7 bases not matched to a gene.

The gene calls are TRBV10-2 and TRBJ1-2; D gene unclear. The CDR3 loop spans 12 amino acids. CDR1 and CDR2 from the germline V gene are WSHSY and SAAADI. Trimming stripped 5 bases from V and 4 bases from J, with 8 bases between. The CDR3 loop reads CASSSTSYGYTF. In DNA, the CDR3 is TGCGCCAGCAGTTCCACAAGCTATGGCTACACCTTC.

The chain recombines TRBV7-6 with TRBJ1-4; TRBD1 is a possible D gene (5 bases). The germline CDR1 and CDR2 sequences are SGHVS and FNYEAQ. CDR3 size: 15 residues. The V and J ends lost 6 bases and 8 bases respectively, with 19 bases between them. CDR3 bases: TGTGCCAGCAGTTCAGGCGGGGGAACTGGAGAAAAACTGTTTTTT. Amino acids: CASSSGGGTGEKLFF.

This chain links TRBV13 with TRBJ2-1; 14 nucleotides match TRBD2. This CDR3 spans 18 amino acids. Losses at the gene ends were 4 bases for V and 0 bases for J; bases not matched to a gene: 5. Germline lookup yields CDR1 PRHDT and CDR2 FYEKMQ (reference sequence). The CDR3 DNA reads TGTGCCAGCAGCTACGGACTAGCGGGGGGCTACTCCTACAATGAGCAGTTCTTC. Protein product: CASSYGLAGGYSYNEQFF. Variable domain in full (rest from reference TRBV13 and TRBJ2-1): AAGVIQSPRHLIKEKRETATLKCYPIPRHDTVYWYQQGPGQDPQFLISFYEKMQSDKGSIPDRFSAQQFSDYHSELNMSSLELGDSALYFCASSYGLAGGYSYNEQFFGPGTRLTVL.

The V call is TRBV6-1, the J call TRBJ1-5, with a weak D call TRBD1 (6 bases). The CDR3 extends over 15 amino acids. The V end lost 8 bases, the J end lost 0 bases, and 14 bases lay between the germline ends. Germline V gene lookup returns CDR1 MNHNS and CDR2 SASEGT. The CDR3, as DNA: TGTGCCAGCTCCCTGGGGGGGCATAGCAATCAGCCCCAGCATTTT. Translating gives CASSLGGHSNQPQHF.

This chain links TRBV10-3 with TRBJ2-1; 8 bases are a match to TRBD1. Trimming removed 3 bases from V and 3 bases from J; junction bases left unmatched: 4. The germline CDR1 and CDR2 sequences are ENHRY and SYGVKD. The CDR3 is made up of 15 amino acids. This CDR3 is CAISDLGTGYNEQFF. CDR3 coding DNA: TGTGCCATCAGTGATTTGGGGACAGGCTACAATGAGCAGTTCTTC.

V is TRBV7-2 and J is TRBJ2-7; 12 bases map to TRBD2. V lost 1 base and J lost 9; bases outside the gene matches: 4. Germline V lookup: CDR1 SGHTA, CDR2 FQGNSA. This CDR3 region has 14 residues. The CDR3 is CASSLGLAGGLQYF. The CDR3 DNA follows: TGTGCCAGCAGCTTAGGCCTAGCGGGGGGGCTGCAGTACTTC.